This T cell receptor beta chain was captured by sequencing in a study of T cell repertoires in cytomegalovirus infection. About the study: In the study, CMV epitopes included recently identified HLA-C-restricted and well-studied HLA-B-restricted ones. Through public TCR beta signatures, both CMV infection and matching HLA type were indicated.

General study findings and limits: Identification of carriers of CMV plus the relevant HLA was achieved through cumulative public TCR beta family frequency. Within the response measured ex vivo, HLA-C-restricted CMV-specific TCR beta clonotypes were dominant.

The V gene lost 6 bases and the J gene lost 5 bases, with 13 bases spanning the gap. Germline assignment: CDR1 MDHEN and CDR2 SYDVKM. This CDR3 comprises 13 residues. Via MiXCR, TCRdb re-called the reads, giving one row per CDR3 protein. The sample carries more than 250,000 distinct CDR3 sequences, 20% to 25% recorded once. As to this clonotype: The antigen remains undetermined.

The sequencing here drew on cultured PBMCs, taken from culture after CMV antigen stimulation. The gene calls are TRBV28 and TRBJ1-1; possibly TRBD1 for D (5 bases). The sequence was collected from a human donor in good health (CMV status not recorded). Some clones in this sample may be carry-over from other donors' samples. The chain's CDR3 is CASRKTARTEAFF. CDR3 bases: TGTGCCAGCAGAAAGACAGCGCGAACTGAAGCTTTCTTT.